In this sample, the clone carrying this TCR beta chain turned up a few times. Its antigen is unknown. This entry comes from a study of shared clonotypes between healthy human individuals. Study-level points and caveats: Sorted-subset sequencing was shown by rarefaction to be incomplete despite large depth.

The repertoire was sequenced with immunoSEQ multiplex PCR; TCRdb's copy has only in-frame clones and lacks some. Of 2,100,000 or so clones in the sample, under 97% were seen once. V dropped 4 bases and J dropped 3 bases, with 16 bases sitting between them. The germline gives CDR1 MDHEN, CDR2 SYDVKM. The CDR3 covers 17 residues. The clonotype was recovered from a man younger than 35 in good health. This rearrangement joins TRBV28 to TRBJ1-6; D is possibly TRBD1 (6 bases). The specimen was naive CD4+ T cells sorted from blood. The subset was: CD45RA+ positively selected. The chain's CDR3 is CASSSAGHKYYNSPLHF. The CDR3 DNA sequence: TGTGCCAGCAGTTCAGCGGGACACAAATACTATAATTCACCCCTCCACTTT.